These T cell receptor beta chains were read from a single sample in a study of graft-versus-host responses after intestinal transplantation. Their cognate antigens are unknown. TCRdb's table, derived via immunoSEQ multiplex PCR, lists solely in-frame clones and lacks some. In the table there are 70,000 to 95,000 clones, 85% to 95% of which are singletons. This sample comprised unstimulated CD8+ T cells sorted from spleen or lymph node cells, obtained before transplant. The receptors stem from a human donor who was the organ donor for an intestinal transplant. Each CDR3 is given with its conserved first and last residue. The D gene is left open where the match is weak. The size field is filled for only some rows; it gives once, few, many or a size class.

v_call: TRBV14; j_call: TRBJ1-1; clone_size: NA; d_call: NA; cdr3_nt: TGTGCCAGCAGCCACCTCTCTTTGAACACTGAAGCTTTCTTT; cdr3_aa: CASSHLSLNTEAFF
v_call: TRBV5-8; j_call: TRBJ1-1; clone_size: NA; d_call: NA; cdr3_nt: TGTGCCAGCAGCTTGGGGGTGATGGGGGGAGGCACTGAAGCTTTCTTT; cdr3_aa: CASSLGVMGGGTEAFF
v_call: TRBV25-1; j_call: TRBJ2-2; clone_size: NA; d_call: NA; cdr3_nt: TGTGCCAGCAGTCTAAACACCGGGGAGCTGTTTTTT; cdr3_aa: CASSLNTGELFF
v_call: TRBV27; j_call: TRBJ1-2; clone_size: NA; d_call: TRBD1; cdr3_nt: TGTGCCAGCAGTTTTTTTGGGGACAGGGAGAAATATGGCTACACCTTC; cdr3_aa: CASSFFGDREKYGYTF
v_call: TRBV29-1; j_call: TRBJ2-7; clone_size: NA; d_call: NA; cdr3_nt: TGCAGCGTTGAAGATCAAGCCGGGGGCTACGAGCAGTACTTC; cdr3_aa: CSVEDQAGGYEQYF
v_call: TRBV5-1; j_call: TRBJ2-1; clone_size: NA; d_call: TRBD2; cdr3_nt: TGCGCCACTCGTGGACTAGCGGGGATATACAATGAGCAGTTCTTC; cdr3_aa: CATRGLAGIYNEQFF
v_call: TRBV27; j_call: TRBJ2-7; clone_size: NA; d_call: TRBD1; cdr3_nt: TGTGCCAGCGGGGGACAGGGGGCCTACGAGCAGTACTTC; cdr3_aa: CASGGQGAYEQYF
v_call: TRBV19; j_call: TRBJ1-5; clone_size: NA; d_call: NA; cdr3_nt: TGTGCCAGTAGTATAGGCGGGGCTAACAATCAGCCCCAGCATTTT; cdr3_aa: CASSIGGANNQPQHF
v_call: TRBV6-1; j_call: TRBJ1-1; clone_size: NA; d_call: NA; cdr3_nt: TGTGCCAGCAGTGAAGGAACAGTCACTGAAGCTTTCTTT; cdr3_aa: CASSEGTVTEAFF
v_call: TRBV5-1; j_call: TRBJ1-1; clone_size: once; d_call: NA; cdr3_nt: TGCGCCAGCAGCTCTGGCGGGGCAGGTGAGGATACTGAAGCTTTCTTT; cdr3_aa: CASSSGGAGEDTEAFF
v_call: TRBV6-5; j_call: TRBJ2-2; clone_size: NA; d_call: NA; cdr3_nt: TGTGCCAGCAGCGAACAGGAACTTAACACCGGGGAGCTGTTTTTT; cdr3_aa: CASSEQELNTGELFF
v_call: TRBV5-6; j_call: TRBJ2-7; clone_size: NA; d_call: NA; cdr3_nt: TGTGCCAGCAGGGGGGAGGACTACGAGCAGTACTTC; cdr3_aa: CASRGEDYEQYF
v_call: TRBV7-8; j_call: TRBJ2-4; clone_size: NA; d_call: NA; cdr3_nt: TGTGCCAGCAGCTTAAGTGCGGGGACGGCTCTCGCCAAAAACATTCAGTACTTC; cdr3_aa: CASSLSAGTALAKNIQYF
v_call: TRBV28; j_call: TRBJ2-5; clone_size: once; d_call: TRBD1; cdr3_nt: TGTGCCAGCAGTTTCTGGGGAGCAGGGGGCCCTGAGACCCAGTACTTC; cdr3_aa: CASSFWGAGGPETQYF
v_call: TRBV5-1; j_call: TRBJ1-2; clone_size: NA; d_call: NA; cdr3_nt: TGCGCCAGCAGCTTGGTTGGGGAGGCGGACTATGGCTACACCTTC; cdr3_aa: CASSLVGEADYGYTF
v_call: TRBV7-3; j_call: TRBJ1-2; clone_size: NA; d_call: NA; cdr3_nt: TGTGCCAGCAGCTTAATCGGGGGGGAAGGCTACACCTTC; cdr3_aa: CASSLIGGEGYTF
v_call: TRBV2; j_call: TRBJ1-6; clone_size: NA; d_call: NA; cdr3_nt: TGTGCCAGCAGCGCCCCGGAATTGGGCTGGGATTCACCCCTCCACTTT; cdr3_aa: CASSAPELGWDSPLHF
v_call: TRBV10-3; j_call: TRBJ2-1; clone_size: NA; d_call: NA; cdr3_nt: TGTGCCATCAGTGTTAGTAGCGTTGTGAGTGAGCAGTTCTTC; cdr3_aa: CAISVSSVVSEQFF
v_call: TRBV12-5; j_call: TRBJ1-2; clone_size: NA; d_call: TRBD1; cdr3_nt: TGTGCTAGTGGAGCACCCAGGGGGGTCGGCTACACCTTC; cdr3_aa: CASGAPRGVGYTF
v_call: TRBV27; j_call: TRBJ1-4; clone_size: NA; d_call: TRBD1; cdr3_nt: TGTGCCAGCAAGACAGGGGGTGAAAAACTGTTTTTT; cdr3_aa: CASKTGGEKLFF
v_call: TRBV4-3; j_call: TRBJ2-1; clone_size: NA; d_call: NA; cdr3_nt: TGCGCCAGCAGCCAAGATCGCGGGACTGAGCAGTTCTTC; cdr3_aa: CASSQDRGTEQFF
v_call: TRBV4-3; j_call: TRBJ2-7; clone_size: NA; d_call: NA; cdr3_nt: TGCGCCAGCAGCCGAGTTACTACTGCAGAGCAGTACTTC; cdr3_aa: CASSRVTTAEQYF